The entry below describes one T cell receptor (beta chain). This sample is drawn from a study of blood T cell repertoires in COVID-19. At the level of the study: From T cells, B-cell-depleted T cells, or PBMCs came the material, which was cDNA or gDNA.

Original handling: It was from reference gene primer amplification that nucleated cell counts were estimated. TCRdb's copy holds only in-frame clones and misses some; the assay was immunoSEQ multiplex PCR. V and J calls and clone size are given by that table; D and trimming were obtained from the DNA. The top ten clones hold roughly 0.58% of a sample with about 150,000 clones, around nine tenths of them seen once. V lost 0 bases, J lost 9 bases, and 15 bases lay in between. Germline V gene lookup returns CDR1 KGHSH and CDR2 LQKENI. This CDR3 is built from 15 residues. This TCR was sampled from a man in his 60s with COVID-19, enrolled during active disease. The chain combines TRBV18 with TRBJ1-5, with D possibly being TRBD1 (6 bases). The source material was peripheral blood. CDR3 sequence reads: CASSPPGTPGRPQHF. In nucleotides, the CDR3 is TGTGCCAGCTCACCACCCGGGACACCGGGTCGGCCCCAGCATTTT.